This paragraph covers one T cell receptor (beta chain) sequence. What this receptor recognizes is not known. Per-nucleotide qualities are absent, and no much larger clonotype sits a single base away. Peripheral blood CD8+ and CD4+ T cells from healthy donors, Susac syndrome patients and multiple sclerosis patients were profiled using high-throughput TCR beta sequencing. Healthy donors were included as age- and sex-matched controls. Bulk CD8+ and CD4+ T cells were purified by magnetic negative isolation, whereas CD8+ TEMRA cells were enriched by FACS. Blood was collected in EDTA tubes and processed within 24 hours, with PBMCs isolated through density gradient centrifugation. PBMCs intended for TCR sequencing were cryopreserved in liquid nitrogen and were subsequently thawed in a 37 degrees C water bath. The sorted or isolated CD4+, CD8+ and CD8+ TEMRA cells had a purity of 90% or higher. Counted from cysteine to phenylalanine, this CDR3 has 12 amino acids. CDR3 DNA is the only sequence kept; it has 36 bases, read in frame from the first base. CDR1 and CDR2, per the germline V gene (reference sequence), are LNHNV and YYDKDF. The V end loses 3 bases and the J end loses 10 bases, and a stretch of 10 bases separates them.

These data come from a study of CD8 T cells in Susac syndrome (dated by TCRdb to the late 2010s). Study-level background: Repertoire sequencing was used to test whether CD8+ T cell activation and differentiation in Susac syndrome was antigen driven. Overall results and qualifications from the work: The study acknowledged that relatively few individuals were included in the TCR sequencing and HLA analysis.

RNA was extracted using the RNeasy kit, and about 0.45 to 1 ug of the RNA was reverse transcribed with random hexamers. TCR beta CDR3 regions were amplified with the immunoSEQ multiplex PCR assay covering 54 Vbeta and 13 Jbeta segments. PCR amplification bias was corrected using a synthetic template baseline for primer optimization and computational correction. The study's own analysis went as follows. Reads were annotated to V, D and J genes per IMGT and analyzed with immunoSEQ Analyzer, keeping only productive sequences. Clonality was calculated as one minus the Shannon entropy normalized by log2 of the number of productive unique sequences. For each patient and control, public and private clones were evaluated among the 100 most prevalent clones. A clone was defined as Susac-specific if it was absent from the healthy and MS cohorts, from 950 to 1,300 published viral clones and from other ImmuneACCESS disease sequences. TCRdb reran the public reads through fastp at Q25 and MiXCR, keeping productive beta chains. Each CDR3 protein appears once, grouped with its most common genes and DNA. For this entry, the V and J calls and clone size follow TCRdb and not the study's own pipeline. For this sample the table gives just under 150,000 distinct CDR3 sequences, of which 94% were detected only once. Roughly 0.083% of the sample is in the top ten clones.

The TCR comes from a human donor in good health. Specimen: CD4+ T cells from PBMCs. The rearrangement combines TRBV15 with TRBJ2-1; the D gene cannot be named for sure. CDR3 sequence: CATSSQTREQFF. The nucleotides read TGTGCCACCAGCAGTCAGACTCGAGAGCAGTTCTTC.